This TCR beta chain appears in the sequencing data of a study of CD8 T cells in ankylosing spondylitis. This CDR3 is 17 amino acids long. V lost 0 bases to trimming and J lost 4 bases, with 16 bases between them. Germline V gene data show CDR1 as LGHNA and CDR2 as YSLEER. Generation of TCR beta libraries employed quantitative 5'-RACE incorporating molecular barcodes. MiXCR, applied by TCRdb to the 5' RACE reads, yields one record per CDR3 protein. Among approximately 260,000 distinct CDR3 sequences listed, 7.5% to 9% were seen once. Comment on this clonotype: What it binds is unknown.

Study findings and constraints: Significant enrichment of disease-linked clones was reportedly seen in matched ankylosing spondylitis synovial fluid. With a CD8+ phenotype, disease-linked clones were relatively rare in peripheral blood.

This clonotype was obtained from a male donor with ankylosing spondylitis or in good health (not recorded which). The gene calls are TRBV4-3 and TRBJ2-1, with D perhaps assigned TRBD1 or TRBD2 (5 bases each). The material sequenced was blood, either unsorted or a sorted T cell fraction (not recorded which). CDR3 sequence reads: CASSQDVRREGYNEQFF. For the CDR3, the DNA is TGCGCCAGCAGCCAAGATGTGAGGCGCGAGGGGTACAATGAGCAGTTCTTC.